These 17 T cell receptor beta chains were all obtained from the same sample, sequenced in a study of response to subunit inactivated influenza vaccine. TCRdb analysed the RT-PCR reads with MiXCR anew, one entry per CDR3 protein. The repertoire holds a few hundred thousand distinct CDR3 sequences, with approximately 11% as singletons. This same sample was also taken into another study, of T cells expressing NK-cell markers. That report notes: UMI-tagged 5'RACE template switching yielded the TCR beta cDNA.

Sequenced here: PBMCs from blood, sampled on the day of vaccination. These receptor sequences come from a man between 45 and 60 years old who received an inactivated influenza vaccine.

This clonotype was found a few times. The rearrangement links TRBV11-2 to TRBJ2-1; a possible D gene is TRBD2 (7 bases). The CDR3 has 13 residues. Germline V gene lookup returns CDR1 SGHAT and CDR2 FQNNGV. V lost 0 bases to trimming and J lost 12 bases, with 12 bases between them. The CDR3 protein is CASSLELRGGQFF. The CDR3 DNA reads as TGTGCCAGCAGCTTAGAGTTGAGGGGGGGGCAGTTCTTC.

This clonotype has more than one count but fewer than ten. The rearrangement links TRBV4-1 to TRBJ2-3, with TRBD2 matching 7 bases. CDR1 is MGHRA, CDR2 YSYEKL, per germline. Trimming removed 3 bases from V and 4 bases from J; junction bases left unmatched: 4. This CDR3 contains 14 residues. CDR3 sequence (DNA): TGCGCCAGCAGCCAGGGAGGGACTGCAGATACGCAGTATTTT. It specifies CASSQGGTADTQYF.

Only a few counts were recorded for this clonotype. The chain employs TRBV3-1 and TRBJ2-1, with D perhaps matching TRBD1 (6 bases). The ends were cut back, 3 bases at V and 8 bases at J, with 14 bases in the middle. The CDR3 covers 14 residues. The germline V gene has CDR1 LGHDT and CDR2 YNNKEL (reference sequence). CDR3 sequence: CASSHIGQIDEQFF. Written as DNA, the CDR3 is TGTGCCAGCAGCCATATTGGACAGATCGATGAGCAGTTCTTC.

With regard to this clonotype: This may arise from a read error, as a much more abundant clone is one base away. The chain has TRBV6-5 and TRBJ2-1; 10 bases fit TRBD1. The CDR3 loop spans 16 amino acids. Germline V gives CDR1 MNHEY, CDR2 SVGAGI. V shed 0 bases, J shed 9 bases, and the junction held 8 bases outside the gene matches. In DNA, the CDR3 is TGTGCCAGCAGTTACTCCCGGGACAGGGGAGATAGTGAGCAGTTCTTC. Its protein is CASSYSRDRGDSEQFF.

The chain's CDR3 is CASSQEYGVQRNTDTQYF. The DNA of the CDR3 is TGTGCCAGCAGCCAAGAATATGGGGTCCAGCGGAACACAGATACGCAGTATTTT. The J gene is TRBJ2-3, the V gene TRBV3-1; D is possibly TRBD2 (5 bases). V was clipped by 0 bases and J by 2 bases, with 18 bases between them. This CDR3 is built from 18 residues. CDR1 LGHDT and CDR2 YNNKEL come from the germline V gene (reference sequence).

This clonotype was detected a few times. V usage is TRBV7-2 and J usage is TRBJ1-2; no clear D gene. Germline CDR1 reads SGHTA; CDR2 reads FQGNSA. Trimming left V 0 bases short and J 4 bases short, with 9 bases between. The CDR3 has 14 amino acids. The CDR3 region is CASSLAYGTYGYTF. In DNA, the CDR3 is TGTGCCAGCAGCTTAGCTTATGGAACCTATGGCTACACCTTC.

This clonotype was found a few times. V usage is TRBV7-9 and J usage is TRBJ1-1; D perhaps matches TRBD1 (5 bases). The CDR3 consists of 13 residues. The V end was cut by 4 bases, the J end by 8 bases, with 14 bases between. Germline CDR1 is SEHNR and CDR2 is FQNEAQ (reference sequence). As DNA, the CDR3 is TGTGCCAGCAGCTCCCAAGCCGGGACGGAAGCTTTCTTT. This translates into CASSSQAGTEAFF.

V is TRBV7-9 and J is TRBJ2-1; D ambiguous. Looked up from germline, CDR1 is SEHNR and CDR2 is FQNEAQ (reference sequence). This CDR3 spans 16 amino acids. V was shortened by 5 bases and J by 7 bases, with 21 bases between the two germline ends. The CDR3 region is CASSAHMVPVVNEQFF. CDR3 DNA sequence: TGTGCCAGCAGCGCCCACATGGTTCCCGTCGTAAATGAGCAGTTCTTC.

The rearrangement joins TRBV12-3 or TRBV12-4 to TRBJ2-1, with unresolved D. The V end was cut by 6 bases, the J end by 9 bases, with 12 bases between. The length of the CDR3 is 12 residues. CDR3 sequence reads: CASRNPMGEQFF. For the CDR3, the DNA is TGTGCCAGCAGGAATCCTATGGGTGAGCAGTTCTTC.

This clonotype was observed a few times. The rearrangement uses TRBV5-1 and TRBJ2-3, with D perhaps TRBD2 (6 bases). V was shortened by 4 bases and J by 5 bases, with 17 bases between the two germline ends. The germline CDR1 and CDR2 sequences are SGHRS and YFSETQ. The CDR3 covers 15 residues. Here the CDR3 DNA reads TGCGCCAGCAGCGGGGGAGGAAGGCAAGGAGATACGCAGTATTTT. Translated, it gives CASSGGGRQGDTQYF.

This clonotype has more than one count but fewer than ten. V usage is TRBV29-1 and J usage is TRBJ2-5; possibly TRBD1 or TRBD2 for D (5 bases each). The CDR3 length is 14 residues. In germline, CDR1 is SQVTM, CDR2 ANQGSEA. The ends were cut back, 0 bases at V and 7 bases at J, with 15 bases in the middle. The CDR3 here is CSVEDQGPAGTQYF. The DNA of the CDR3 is TGCAGCGTTGAAGATCAGGGCCCGGCGGGGACCCAGTACTTC.

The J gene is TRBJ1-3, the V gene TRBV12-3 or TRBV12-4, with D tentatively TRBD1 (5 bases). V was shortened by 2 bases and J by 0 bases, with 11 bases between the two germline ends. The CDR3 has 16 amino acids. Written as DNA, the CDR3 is TGTGCCAGCAGTTTACAGGGACCGTCCTCTGGAAACACCATATATTTT. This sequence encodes CASSLQGPSSGNTIYF.

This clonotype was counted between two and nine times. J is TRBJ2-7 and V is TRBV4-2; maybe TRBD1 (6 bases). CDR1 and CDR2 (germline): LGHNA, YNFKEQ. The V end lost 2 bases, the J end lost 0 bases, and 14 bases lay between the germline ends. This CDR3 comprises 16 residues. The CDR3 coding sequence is TGTGCCAGCAGCCAATCCGACAGGATTTACTCCTACGAGCAGTACTTC. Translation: CASSQSDRIYSYEQYF.

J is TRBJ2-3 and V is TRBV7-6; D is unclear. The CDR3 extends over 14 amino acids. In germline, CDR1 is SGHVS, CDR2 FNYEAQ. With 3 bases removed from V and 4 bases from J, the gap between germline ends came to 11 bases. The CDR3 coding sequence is TGTGCCAGCAGCTTTTATAGGACCTCAGATACGCAGTATTTT. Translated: CASSFYRTSDTQYF.

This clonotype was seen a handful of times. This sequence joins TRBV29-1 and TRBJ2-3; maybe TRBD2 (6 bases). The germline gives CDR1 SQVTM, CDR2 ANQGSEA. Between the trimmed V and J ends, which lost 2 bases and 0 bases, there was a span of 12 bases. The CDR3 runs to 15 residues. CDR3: CSVEKGGTSTDTQYF. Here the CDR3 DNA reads TGCAGCGTTGAAAAGGGAGGCACCAGCACAGATACGCAGTATTTT.

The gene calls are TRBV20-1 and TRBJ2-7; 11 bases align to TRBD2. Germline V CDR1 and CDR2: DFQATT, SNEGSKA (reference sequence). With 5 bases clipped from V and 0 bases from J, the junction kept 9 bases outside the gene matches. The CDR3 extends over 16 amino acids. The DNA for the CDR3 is TGCAGTGCTCTTGAACCGGGACTAGCGGTCTCCTACGAGCAGTACTTC. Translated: CSALEPGLAVSYEQYF.

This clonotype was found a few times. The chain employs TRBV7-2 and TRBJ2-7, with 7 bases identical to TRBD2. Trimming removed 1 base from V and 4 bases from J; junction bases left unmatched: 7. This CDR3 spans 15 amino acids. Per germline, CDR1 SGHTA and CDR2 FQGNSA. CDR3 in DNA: TGTGCCAGCAGCTTAGGGTTGGGAGGGGCATACGAGCAGTACTTC. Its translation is CASSLGLGGAYEQYF.